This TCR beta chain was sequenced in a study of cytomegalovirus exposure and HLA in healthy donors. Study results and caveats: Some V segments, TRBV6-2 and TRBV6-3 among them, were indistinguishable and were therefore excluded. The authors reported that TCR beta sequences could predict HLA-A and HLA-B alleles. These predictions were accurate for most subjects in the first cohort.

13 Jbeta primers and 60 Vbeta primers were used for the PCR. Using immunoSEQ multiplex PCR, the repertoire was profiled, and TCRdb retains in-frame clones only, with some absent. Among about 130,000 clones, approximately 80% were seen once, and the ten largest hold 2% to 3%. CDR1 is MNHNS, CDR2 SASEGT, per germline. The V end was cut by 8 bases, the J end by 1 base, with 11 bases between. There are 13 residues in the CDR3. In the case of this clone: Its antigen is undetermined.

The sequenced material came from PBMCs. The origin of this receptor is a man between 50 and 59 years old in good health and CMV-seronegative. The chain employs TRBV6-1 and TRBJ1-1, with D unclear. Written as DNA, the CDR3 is TGTGCCAGCTGCCCAGGTCGGAACACTGAAGCTTTCTTT. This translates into CASCPGRNTEAFF.